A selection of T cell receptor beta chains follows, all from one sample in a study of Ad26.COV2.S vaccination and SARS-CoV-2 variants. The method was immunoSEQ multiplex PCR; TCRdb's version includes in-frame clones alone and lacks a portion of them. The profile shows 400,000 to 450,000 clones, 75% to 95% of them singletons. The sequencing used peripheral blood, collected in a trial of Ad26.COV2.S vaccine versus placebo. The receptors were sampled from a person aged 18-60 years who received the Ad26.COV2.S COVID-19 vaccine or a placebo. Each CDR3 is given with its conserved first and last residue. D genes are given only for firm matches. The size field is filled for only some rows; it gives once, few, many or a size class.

cdr3_aa: CASSIKQGVNTEAFF
cdr3_nt: TGTGCCAGTAGTATCAAACAGGGGGTGAACACTGAAGCTTTCTTT
v_call: TRBV19
clone_size: NA
j_call: TRBJ1-1
d_call: TRBD1

cdr3_aa: CASSFSNQPQHF
cdr3_nt: TGTGCCAGCAGTTTCAGCAATCAGCCCCAGCATTTT
v_call: TRBV27
clone_size: NA
j_call: TRBJ1-5
d_call: NA

cdr3_aa: CASSQDHPPGPYNSPLHF
cdr3_nt: TGCGCCAGCAGCCAAGATCATCCCCCAGGGCCTTATAATTCACCCCTCCACTTT
v_call: TRBV4-3
clone_size: NA
j_call: TRBJ1-6
d_call: NA

cdr3_aa: CASSYISNEQFF
cdr3_nt: TGTGCCAGCAGTTATATAAGCAATGAGCAGTTCTTC
v_call: TRBV6-2/TRBV6-3
clone_size: NA
j_call: TRBJ2-1
d_call: NA

cdr3_aa: CASSDARLDYF
cdr3_nt: TGTGCCAGCAGTGACGCCCGACTAGATTATTTT
v_call: TRBV2
clone_size: once
j_call: TRBJ2-3
d_call: NA

cdr3_aa: CASSLNPGNTEAFF
cdr3_nt: TGTGCCAGCAGCTTAAATCCGGGGAACACTGAAGCTTTCTTT
v_call: TRBV7-3
clone_size: NA
j_call: TRBJ1-1
d_call: NA

cdr3_aa: CASSGTGLRDTEAFF
cdr3_nt: TGTGCCAGCAGTGGGACAGGGCTGAGGGACACTGAAGCTTTCTTT
v_call: TRBV25-1
clone_size: NA
j_call: TRBJ1-1
d_call: TRBD1

cdr3_aa: CASTPRAGAGYEQYF
cdr3_nt: TGTGCCAGCACCCCTAGAGCGGGAGCAGGCTACGAGCAGTACTTC
v_call: TRBV27
clone_size: NA
j_call: TRBJ2-7
d_call: TRBD2

cdr3_aa: CASSLYSSGRYEQYF
cdr3_nt: TGTGCCAGCAGTTTATACTCTAGCGGGAGGTACGAGCAGTACTTC
v_call: TRBV27
clone_size: NA
j_call: TRBJ2-7
d_call: TRBD2

cdr3_aa: CASSWTGQYYGYTF
cdr3_nt: TGTGCCAGCAGCTGGACAGGGCAATACTATGGCTACACCTTC
v_call: TRBV5-4
clone_size: NA
j_call: TRBJ1-2
d_call: TRBD1

cdr3_aa: CASSIDRTYEQYF
cdr3_nt: TGTGCCAGCAGCATCGACAGAACCTACGAGCAGTACTTC
v_call: TRBV7-2
clone_size: NA
j_call: TRBJ2-7
d_call: NA

cdr3_aa: CASTLGLAADTQYF
cdr3_nt: TGTGCCAGCACCCTTGGGCTAGCGGCAGATACGCAGTATTTT
v_call: TRBV28
clone_size: NA
j_call: TRBJ2-3
d_call: TRBD2

cdr3_aa: CASSFRGGNQPQHF
cdr3_nt: TGTGCCAGCAGTTTTAGGGGCGGCAATCAGCCCCAGCATTTT
v_call: TRBV27
clone_size: NA
j_call: TRBJ1-5
d_call: NA

cdr3_aa: CASSLVGGTQYF
cdr3_nt: TGTGCCAGCAGCTTGGTGGGAGGTACGCAGTATTTT
v_call: TRBV5-4
clone_size: NA
j_call: TRBJ2-3
d_call: NA

cdr3_aa: CASSIGGSYGEQYF
cdr3_nt: TGTGCCAGTAGTATAGGGGGTAGCTACGGCGAGCAGTACTTC
v_call: TRBV19
clone_size: NA
j_call: TRBJ2-7
d_call: NA

cdr3_aa: CASSRTAAQPQHF
cdr3_nt: TGTGCCAGCAGTAGGACGGCGGCCCAGCCCCAGCATTTT
v_call: TRBV6-5
clone_size: NA
j_call: TRBJ1-5
d_call: NA

cdr3_aa: CASSFGDRPYEQYF
cdr3_nt: TGTGCCAGCAGCTTTGGGGACAGGCCCTACGAGCAGTACTTC
v_call: TRBV27
clone_size: NA
j_call: TRBJ2-7
d_call: TRBD1

cdr3_aa: CASSSSGTDTQYF
cdr3_nt: TGTGCCAGCAGTTCCTCCGGGACAGATACGCAGTATTTT
v_call: TRBV11-3
clone_size: NA
j_call: TRBJ2-3
d_call: NA

cdr3_aa: CASSLVIWGDSYNSPLHF
cdr3_nt: TGTGCCAGCAGCTTAGTAATCTGGGGGGACTCCTATAATTCACCCCTCCACTTT
v_call: TRBV11-2
clone_size: NA
j_call: TRBJ1-6
d_call: NA

cdr3_aa: CASSLDVANTEAFF
cdr3_nt: TGTGCCAGCAGCTTGGACGTTGCGAACACTGAAGCTTTCTTT
v_call: TRBV5-5
clone_size: NA
j_call: TRBJ1-1
d_call: NA

cdr3_aa: CASSLAGREAHTIYF
cdr3_nt: TGTGCCAGCAGCTTGGCCGGCAGGGAGGCGCACACCATATATTTT
v_call: TRBV5-6
clone_size: NA
j_call: TRBJ1-3
d_call: NA

cdr3_aa: CASSLTPLGGFSPLHF
cdr3_nt: TGTGCCAGCAGTTTGACCCCCCTGGGGGGGTTCTCACCCCTCCACTTT
v_call: TRBV28
clone_size: NA
j_call: TRBJ1-6
d_call: NA

cdr3_aa: CASSYHRGGGTEAFF
cdr3_nt: TGTGCCAGCAGCTACCACAGGGGAGGAGGCACTGAAGCTTTCTTT
v_call: TRBV5-8
clone_size: NA
j_call: TRBJ1-1
d_call: TRBD1

cdr3_aa: CSVVDRSKRETQYF
cdr3_nt: TGCAGCGTTGTGGATCGTTCTAAGCGGGAGACCCAGTACTTC
v_call: TRBV29-1
clone_size: NA
j_call: TRBJ2-5
d_call: NA

cdr3_aa: CASSQMASVSSLTGELFF
cdr3_nt: TGTGCCAGCAGCCAAATGGCTAGCGTCAGCTCGCTCACCGGGGAGCTGTTTTTT
v_call: TRBV4-2
clone_size: NA
j_call: TRBJ2-2
d_call: NA

cdr3_aa: CAWNPGNEQFF
cdr3_nt: TGTGCCTGGAACCCCGGCAATGAGCAGTTCTTC
v_call: TRBV30
clone_size: NA
j_call: TRBJ2-1
d_call: NA

cdr3_aa: CASIVNWGIYEQYF
cdr3_nt: TGTGCCAGCATTGTCAACTGGGGAATCTACGAGCAGTACTTC
v_call: TRBV6-5
clone_size: few
j_call: TRBJ2-7
d_call: NA

cdr3_aa: CASSSRTSGMGETQYF
cdr3_nt: TGTGCCAGCAGCTCAAGGACTAGCGGGATGGGAGAGACCCAGTACTTC
v_call: TRBV5-4
clone_size: NA
j_call: TRBJ2-5
d_call: TRBD2

cdr3_aa: CASSTGTGDSYEQYF
cdr3_nt: TGTGCCAGCTCCACGGGGACAGGGGATTCCTACGAGCAGTACTTC
v_call: TRBV18
clone_size: NA
j_call: TRBJ2-7
d_call: TRBD1

cdr3_aa: CASSLGTGIEAFF
cdr3_nt: TGTGCCAGCAGTTTAGGGACAGGGATTGAAGCTTTCTTT
v_call: TRBV12-3/TRBV12-4
clone_size: NA
j_call: TRBJ1-1
d_call: TRBD1

cdr3_aa: CASSVRPWTGGLSLWENTIYF
cdr3_nt: TGTGCCAGCAGCGTACGCCCCTGGACAGGGGGGCTTTCTCTCTGGGAAAACACCATATATTTT
v_call: TRBV9
clone_size: NA
j_call: TRBJ1-3
d_call: TRBD1

cdr3_aa: CASSPGFPQPQHF
cdr3_nt: TGTGCCAGCTCACCCGGGTTTCCTCAGCCCCAGCATTTT
v_call: TRBV18
clone_size: NA
j_call: TRBJ1-5
d_call: NA

cdr3_aa: CASSPQDGSNQPQHF
cdr3_nt: TGTGCCAGCTCACCTCAGGACGGGAGCAATCAGCCCCAGCATTTT
v_call: TRBV18
clone_size: NA
j_call: TRBJ1-5
d_call: NA

cdr3_aa: CASSFLRLAEQYEQYF
cdr3_nt: TGTGCCAGCAGTTTCCTCCGACTAGCGGAACAGTACGAGCAGTACTTC
v_call: TRBV6-6
clone_size: NA
j_call: TRBJ2-7
d_call: TRBD2

cdr3_aa: CASRPLSGRRTYEQYF
cdr3_nt: TGTGCCAGCAGGCCACTTAGCGGTCGTCGGACCTACGAGCAGTACTTC
v_call: TRBV2
clone_size: NA
j_call: TRBJ2-7
d_call: NA

cdr3_aa: CASSPLGQLNEQFF
cdr3_nt: TGTGCCAGCAGTCCACTTGGACAGCTTAATGAGCAGTTCTTC
v_call: TRBV28
clone_size: NA
j_call: TRBJ2-1
d_call: NA

cdr3_aa: CASSPVGVGSNEKLFF
cdr3_nt: TGTGCCAGCAGCCCTGTGGGGGTCGGCAGTAATGAAAAACTGTTTTTT
v_call: TRBV3-1/TRBV3-2
clone_size: NA
j_call: TRBJ1-4
d_call: NA

cdr3_aa: CASGLLDGGVSPLHF
cdr3_nt: TGTGCTAGTGGTTTACTGGACGGTGGGGTTTCACCCCTCCACTTT
v_call: TRBV12-5
clone_size: few
j_call: TRBJ1-6
d_call: NA

cdr3_aa: CASSSQTGLSSYEQYF
cdr3_nt: TGTGCCAGCAGCTCCCAAACAGGCCTTTCTTCCTACGAGCAGTACTTC
v_call: TRBV9
clone_size: NA
j_call: TRBJ2-7
d_call: NA

cdr3_aa: CASSDSLAKNIQYF
cdr3_nt: TGTGCCAGTAGTGATAGTTTGGCCAAAAACATTCAGTACTTC
v_call: TRBV19
clone_size: NA
j_call: TRBJ2-4
d_call: NA

cdr3_aa: CASSPPRAIYEQYF
cdr3_nt: TGTGCCAGCAGTCCCCCCAGGGCCATCTACGAGCAGTACTTC
v_call: TRBV28
clone_size: NA
j_call: TRBJ2-7
d_call: NA

cdr3_aa: CSVDTTGLNTEAFF
cdr3_nt: TGCAGCGTAGATACGACAGGATTGAACACTGAAGCTTTCTTT
v_call: TRBV29-1
clone_size: NA
j_call: TRBJ1-1
d_call: NA

cdr3_aa: CASSFDGASAKDTQYF
cdr3_nt: TGTGCCAGCAGCTTCGACGGAGCTAGCGCAAAAGATACGCAGTATTTT
v_call: TRBV7-2
clone_size: NA
j_call: TRBJ2-3
d_call: NA

cdr3_aa: CARSFLTCGRIHNEQFF
cdr3_nt: TGTGCCAGAAGCTTCCTCACCTGCGGGAGGATACACAATGAGCAGTTCTTC
v_call: TRBV5-3
clone_size: NA
j_call: TRBJ2-1
d_call: TRBD2

cdr3_aa: CASSSTQVSETQYF
cdr3_nt: TGTGCCAGCAGCTCCACCCAGGTATCGGAGACCCAGTACTTC
v_call: TRBV7-7
clone_size: NA
j_call: TRBJ2-5
d_call: NA

cdr3_aa: CASSLLGSYNEQFF
cdr3_nt: TGTGCCAGCAGCTTATTAGGCTCCTACAATGAGCAGTTCTTC
v_call: TRBV7-2
clone_size: NA
j_call: TRBJ2-1
d_call: NA

cdr3_aa: CASSLGHGWSTDTQYF
cdr3_nt: TGTGCCAGCAGCTTAGGTCACGGATGGAGCACAGATACGCAGTATTTT
v_call: TRBV13
clone_size: NA
j_call: TRBJ2-3
d_call: NA

cdr3_aa: CASSWSRGVLSEQYF
cdr3_nt: TGTGCCAGCTCATGGAGTCGGGGGGTCTTGAGCGAGCAGTACTTC
v_call: TRBV18
clone_size: NA
j_call: TRBJ2-7
d_call: TRBD2

cdr3_aa: CASSVGLAAYEQYF
cdr3_nt: TGTGCCAGCAGCGTCGGACTAGCGGCCTACGAGCAGTACTTC
v_call: TRBV9
clone_size: NA
j_call: TRBJ2-7
d_call: TRBD2

cdr3_aa: CSASETATTNFYGYTF
cdr3_nt: TGCAGTGCTAGTGAAACAGCGACTACCAACTTCTATGGCTACACCTTC
v_call: TRBV20-1
clone_size: NA
j_call: TRBJ1-2
d_call: NA

cdr3_aa: CASNGVNTEAFF
cdr3_nt: TGTGCTTCCAACGGTGTGAACACTGAAGCTTTCTTT
v_call: TRBV19
clone_size: NA
j_call: TRBJ1-1
d_call: NA

cdr3_aa: CASSKWPQGAQGNTIYF
cdr3_nt: TGTGCCAGCTCAAAATGGCCACAGGGGGCTCAAGGAAACACCATATATTTT
v_call: TRBV18
clone_size: NA
j_call: TRBJ1-3
d_call: TRBD1

cdr3_aa: CASSRDGPVTGELFF
cdr3_nt: TGTGCCAGCAGCAGGGACGGGCCAGTAACCGGGGAGCTGTTTTTT
v_call: TRBV27
clone_size: NA
j_call: TRBJ2-2
d_call: NA

cdr3_aa: CASTPPGPGRGYGYTF
cdr3_nt: TGTGCCAGCACCCCCCCAGGGCCAGGGCGAGGCTATGGCTACACCTTC
v_call: TRBV5-6
clone_size: NA
j_call: TRBJ1-2
d_call: NA